Each of the 9 T cell receptor beta chains below was sequenced from the same sample in a study of cytomegalovirus exposure and HLA in healthy donors. Both 60 Vbeta primers and 13 Jbeta primers went into the PCR. Repertoires were generated with immunoSEQ multiplex PCR, while TCRdb's copy carries only in-frame clones and drops some. The sample carries 150,000 to 200,000 clones, approximately 80% recorded once. The specimen was PBMCs. All receptors derive from a woman between 40 and 50 years old in good health and CMV-seronegative.

This clone was recorded only once. The V gene is TRBV2, the J gene TRBJ1-1, with a tentative D call TRBD1 (5 bases). Trimming removed 5 bases at V and 4 bases at J, with 5 bases between. The germline V gene encodes CDR1 SNHLY and CDR2 FYNNEI. The CDR3 has 11 residues. The DNA for the CDR3 is TGTGCCAGCAGTAGGGGCACTGAAGCTTTCTTT. Translation: CASSRGTEAFF. The full variable domain, in which reference TRBV2 and TRBJ1-1 provide the parts outside the CDR3, is EPEVTQTPSHQVTQMGQEVILRCVPISNHLYFYWYRQILGQKVEFLVSFYNNEISEKSEIFDDQFSVERPDGSNFTLKIRSTKLEDSAMYFCASSRGTEAFFGQGTRLTVV.

The chain uses TRBV19 and TRBJ2-2, with a tentative D call TRBD1 (6 bases). V shed 3 bases and J shed 7 bases, with 15 bases lying between them. CDR1 and CDR2 (germline): LNHDA, SQIVND (reference sequence). This CDR3 is 15 amino acids long. This chain's CDR3 is CASSIQGLRSGELFF. CDR3 nucleotides: TGTGCCAGTAGTATTCAGGGGCTGAGAAGCGGGGAGCTGTTTTTT.

The chain joins TRBV6-6 to TRBJ1-2; D is uncertain. Germline lookup yields CDR1 MNHNY and CDR2 SVGAGI (reference sequence). V was pared by 5 bases and J by 8 bases, with 12 bases between. CDR3 length: 12 amino acids. The CDR3 nucleotides are TGTGCCAGCAGTCCTTCAGGTGCAGGCTACACCTTC. Residues: CASSPSGAGYTF.

The CDR3 loop is CASSPGQGKQPQHF. In nucleotides, the CDR3 is TGTGCCAGCAGCCCGGGACAGGGTAAGCAGCCCCAGCATTTT. This chain joins TRBV5-6 and TRBJ1-5; 9 bases are a match to TRBD1. Germline V gene lookup returns CDR1 SGHDT and CDR2 YYEEEE. The CDR3 totals 14 residues. V shed 4 bases and J 7 bases; nucleotides not matched to a gene: 6.

The gene calls are TRBV6-4 and TRBJ2-6; D uncertain. This CDR3 is built from 15 residues. CDR1 MRHNA and CDR2 SNTAGT come from the germline V gene. The V gene lost 5 bases and the J gene lost 0 bases, with 8 bases spanning the gap. The CDR3 spells CASSYRGSGANVLTF. In DNA form, the CDR3 reads TGTGCCAGCAGTTACCGAGGCTCTGGGGCCAACGTCCTGACTTTC.

This sequence joins TRBV6-5 and TRBJ2-1; possible D gene TRBD1, 6 bases. The V end was cut by 10 bases, the J end by 4 bases, with 17 bases between. Germline V lookup: CDR1 MNHEY, CDR2 SVGAGI. CDR3 size: 14 residues. This chain's CDR3 is CATSTQDSYNEQFF. The CDR3 DNA is TGTGCCACGAGCACCCAGGACAGTTACAATGAGCAGTTCTTC.

The chain carries TRBV19 and TRBJ2-4; 8 bases align to TRBD1. The ends lost 3 bases at V and 5 bases at J; junction bases unmatched: 12. This CDR3 has 17 amino acids. Germline-derived CDR1 and CDR2 are LNHDA and SQIVND (reference sequence). The CDR3: CASSMPRTGFDENIQYF. The CDR3 coding sequence is TGTGCCAGTAGTATGCCCCGGACAGGGTTTGATGAAAACATTCAGTACTTC.

In DNA, the CDR3 is TGTGCCAGCAGCCAAGTCTTCTACTCCTACAATGAGCAGTTCTTC. Its translation is CASSQVFYSYNEQFF. This rearrangement joins TRBV4-2 to TRBJ2-1; no clear D. V was pared by 1 base and J by 0 bases, with 7 bases between. The germline V gene has CDR1 LGHNA and CDR2 YNFKEQ. The CDR3 runs 15 residues.

The chain combines TRBV6-4 with TRBJ2-2; a possible D gene is TRBD1 (5 bases). Germline V gene lookup returns CDR1 MRHNA and CDR2 SNTAGT. This CDR3 contains 15 residues. With 6 bases removed from V and 0 bases from J, the gap between germline ends came to 11 bases. CDR3 DNA: TGTGCCAGCAGCCGCGACAGCCCGAACACCGGGGAGCTGTTTTTT. Translated: CASSRDSPNTGELFF.